This TCR beta chain came from a study of Graves' ophthalmopathy and Graves' hyperthyroidism. Broader study findings: In predicting ophthalmopathy progression, the model reached over 70% sensitivity and 72% to 85% specificity. Also, most clonotypes expanded in the thyroid above 0.001 frequency appeared in blood.

Hyperthyroidism patients were newly diagnosed, under 2 months' duration, aged 18 to 65. Diagnoses were established from clinical symptoms, serum thyroxine, TRAb, thyroid ultrasound and orbital computed tomography. TCR beta CDR3 regions were amplified from RNA transcripts. RT-PCR was first run with HTBI primers, then multiplex PCR in a second round. Each CDR3 protein is one row after TCRdb ran MiXCR on the multiplex PCR reads. The sample has 680,000 or so distinct CDR3 sequences, 22% seen once. This clonotype has ten or more counts. Its target is unknown. In germline, CDR1 is LNHNV, CDR2 YYDKDF (reference sequence). V was cut by 1 base and J by 0 bases, with 7 bases left in between. The CDR3 is made up of 15 amino acids.

The V gene is TRBV15, the J gene TRBJ2-4; tentatively, D is TRBD1 (5 bases). Sequenced sample: peripheral blood. The receptor was derived from a woman between 18 and 30 years old with stable Graves' hyperthyroidism. Some clones in this sample may be carry-over from other donors' samples. CDR3 nucleotide sequence: TGTGCCACCAGCAGAGTGGGGCTAGCCAAAAACATTCAGTACTTC. This translates into CATSRVGLAKNIQYF.